These 26 T cell receptor beta chains were all obtained from the same sample, sequenced in a study of CDR3 diversity in severe acne. TCRdb analysed the PCR reads with MiXCR anew, one entry per CDR3 protein. The profile shows tens of thousands of distinct CDR3 sequences, around 53% of them singletons. Sequenced: blood. The receptors originated from a male donor in good health, without acne.

The rearrangement links TRBV6-5 to TRBJ1-2, with D maybe TRBD1 (6 bases). The germline V gene encodes CDR1 MNHEY and CDR2 SVGAGI. This CDR3 contains 13 residues. Trimming removed 7 bases from V and 4 bases from J, with 13 bases in between. For the CDR3, the DNA is TGTGCCAGCACCGACAGGACGGTCTATGGCTACACCTTC. As protein: CASTDRTVYGYTF.

This clonotype is deemed medium-sized (0.01 to 0.1%). The V call is TRBV29-1, the J call TRBJ2-3; weak D call: TRBD2 (5 bases). V gave up 8 bases and J gave up 2 bases, with 17 bases separating them. The CDR3 is 14 residues long. Per germline, CDR1 SQVTM and CDR2 ANQGSEA. The CDR3 bases are TGCAGCACCTCCGGGAAGTCGAACACAGATACGCAGTATTTT. Residues: CSTSGKSNTDTQYF.

The rearrangement links TRBV5-1 to TRBJ2-1, with D maybe TRBD2 (6 bases). This CDR3 spans 16 amino acids. Trimming shortened V by 2 bases and J by 2 bases, and 14 bases separated the two germline ends. Germline assignment: CDR1 SGHRS and CDR2 YFSETQ. The CDR3 sequence is CASSLGGDRAYNEQFF. CDR3 DNA: TGCGCCAGCAGCTTAGGAGGGGACCGGGCCTACAATGAGCAGTTCTTC. The variable domain in full, completed from reference TRBV5-1 and TRBJ2-1, reads KAGVTQTPRYLIKTRGQQVTLSCSPISGHRSVSWYQQTPGQGLQFLFEYFSETQRNKGNFPGRFSGRQFSNSRSEMNVSTLELGDSALYLCASSLGGDRAYNEQFFGPGTRLTVL.

The sample holds many counts of this clonotype. This chain joins TRBV4-2 and TRBJ2-7; D not resolved. V was trimmed by 0 bases and J by 3 bases, leaving 9 bases between them. Germline CDR1 and CDR2: LGHNA and YNFKEQ. The CDR3 consists of 14 residues. The chain's CDR3 is CASSQEGMHYEQYF. CDR3 in DNA: TGTGCCAGCAGCCAAGAAGGGATGCACTACGAGCAGTACTTC.

The table lists this clonotype with many counts. The V and J genes are TRBV2 and TRBJ2-7; the D gene is possibly TRBD1 (6 bases). The V gene's germline CDR1 is SNHLY and CDR2 FYNNEI. V lost 6 bases, J lost 7 bases, and 13 bases lay in between. This CDR3 is 12 amino acids long. The CDR3 bases are TGTGCCAGCAGCAGGGGCACTATAGAGCAGTACTTC. Translation gives CASSRGTIEQYF.

This clonotype was seen many times. The rearrangement links TRBV19 to TRBJ2-2; D is unclear. Germline V gene data show CDR1 as LNHDA and CDR2 as SQIVND (reference sequence). V was trimmed by 0 bases and J by 6 bases, leaving 11 bases between them. CDR3 size: 15 residues. The CDR3 sequence: CASSIDQAFPGELFF. The DNA of the CDR3 is TGTGCCAGTAGTATAGATCAGGCCTTCCCCGGGGAGCTGTTTTTT.

The J gene is TRBJ2-3, the V gene TRBV2; D is perhaps TRBD1 (5 bases). Germline V gives CDR1 SNHLY, CDR2 FYNNEI. V lost 7 bases, J lost 3 bases, and 20 bases lay in between. The length of the CDR3 is 16 residues. CDR3 nucleotide sequence: TGTGCCAGCATCCGAAGAGGATGGGGCGCGACAGATACGCAGTATTTT. Translated: CASIRRGWGATDTQYF.

This clonotype was seen ten or more times. This rearrangement joins TRBV11-2 to TRBJ1-5; the match to TRBD1 covers 8 bases. CDR3 length equals 14 residues. Losses at the gene ends were 5 bases for V and 3 bases for J; bases not matched to a gene: 3. CDR1 and CDR2 (germline): SGHAT, FQNNGV. CDR3 sequence (DNA): TGTGCCAGCAGCAAGGGACAGGTCAATCAGCCCCAGCATTTT. Its translation is CASSKGQVNQPQHF.

This chain uses TRBV5-1 with TRBJ1-2, with D hard to call. Germline V CDR1 and CDR2: SGHRS, YFSETQ. The CDR3 contains 13 residues. Deletions cut 2 bases from V and 5 bases from J, with 10 bases between. The CDR3 is CASSFQEAYGYTF. The CDR3 bases are TGCGCCAGCAGCTTCCAGGAGGCTTATGGCTACACCTTC.

The CDR3 DNA follows: TGTGCCAGCAGTTTAGGGTTCAGGGGCCCAGAGACCCAGTACTTC. Protein sequence: CASSLGFRGPETQYF. The chain joins TRBV12-3 or TRBV12-4 to TRBJ2-5, with TRBD1 as a possible D gene (6 bases). V was cut by 1 base and J by 4 bases, with 13 bases left in between. The CDR3 loop spans 15 amino acids.

This clonotype has ten or more counts. The chain links TRBV7-8 to TRBJ1-1; D uncertain. With 0 bases removed from V and 1 base from J, the gap between germline ends came to 9 bases. The CDR3 is made up of 15 amino acids. Germline CDR1 and CDR2: SGHVS and FQNEAQ. The CDR3 protein is CASSLAGRENTEAFF. CDR3 coding DNA: TGTGCCAGCAGCTTAGCAGGGAGGGAGAACACTGAAGCTTTCTTT.

The rearrangement links TRBV19 to TRBJ1-2; D is undetermined. The CDR3 is made up of 21 amino acids. Germline loops: CDR1 LNHDA, CDR2 SQIVND (reference sequence). V was clipped by 5 bases and J by 0 bases, with 31 bases between them. The CDR3 region has the DNA TGTGCCAGTAGTGTCCCTTTTAGAGTGGCTATATTCTTATGTGCTAACTATGGCTACACCTTC. This codes for CASSVPFRVAIFLCANYGYTF. The full variable domain, rest sourced from reference TRBV19 and TRBJ1-2, is DGGITQSPKYLFRKEGQNVTLSCEQNLNHDAMYWYRQDPGQGLRLIYYSQIVNDFQKGDIAEGYSVSREKKESFPLTVTSAQKNPTAFYLCASSVPFRVAIFLCANYGYTFGSGTRLTVV.

This rearrangement joins TRBV13 to TRBJ2-7; possible D gene TRBD2, 6 bases. V dropped 5 bases and J dropped 4 bases, with 9 bases sitting between them. This CDR3 is 12 amino acids long. Per the germline V gene, CDR1 is PRHDT and CDR2 is FYEKMQ (reference sequence). The CDR3: CASSGTPYEQYF. CDR3 nucleotide sequence: TGTGCCAGCAGCGGGACTCCTTACGAGCAGTACTTC. The full variable domain, completed using reference TRBV13 and TRBJ2-7, is AAGVIQSPRHLIKEKRETATLKCYPIPRHDTVYWYQQGPGQDPQFLISFYEKMQSDKGSIPDRFSAQQFSDYHSELNMSSLELGDSALYFCASSGTPYEQYFGPGTRLTVT.

The chain has TRBV20-1 and TRBJ2-5; 15 bases agree with TRBD2. The CDR3 is made up of 15 amino acids. Germline V CDR1 and CDR2: DFQATT, SNEGSKA (reference sequence). Unmatched junction bases numbered 6, after V lost 5 bases and J lost 5 bases. CDR3 protein: CSAFGTSGRTETQYF. Written as DNA, the CDR3 is TGCAGTGCTTTTGGGACTAGCGGGAGGACGGAGACCCAGTACTTC.

The chain is built from TRBV15 and TRBJ2-7; 7 bases agree with TRBD2. CDR3 size: 21 residues. Germline V gene data show CDR1 as LNHNV and CDR2 as YYDKDF (reference sequence). V dropped 0 bases and J dropped 6; count of bases not matched to a gene: 26. CDR3 nucleotides: TGTGCCACCAGCAGAGATTCAGGCGGGAGTCCTTATATTGACCTATTCAGCGAGCAGTACTTC. This sequence encodes CATSRDSGGSPYIDLFSEQYF.

About this clonotype: A read error may produce the germline difference seen at one junction end. The chain has TRBV7-2 and TRBJ2-2, with 10 bases that match TRBD2. This CDR3 has 15 amino acids. Germline CDR1 is SGHTA and CDR2 is FQGNSA. In DNA, the CDR3 is TGTGCCAGCAGCTTACTAGCGGGGGTAGGGAATGAGCAGTTTTTT. Its translation: CASSLLAGVGNEQFF.

Comments on this clonotype: An end of the junction does not agree with germline; a read error may underlie this. The genes are TRBV24-1 and TRBJ2-5; maybe TRBD1 (5 bases). This CDR3 contains 14 residues. Germline lookup yields CDR1 KGHDR and CDR2 SFDVKD. In DNA form, the CDR3 reads TGTGCTACCAGGTCAGGGAACACCGGGGAGACCCAGTACTTC. This sequence encodes CATRSGNTGETQYF.

In its sample, this clonotype was seen a few times. The rearrangement joins TRBV11-2 to TRBJ1-5; 8 bases match TRBD1. V trimming: 5 bases; J trimming: 6 bases; junction bases outside the gene matches: 9. The CDR3 is 15 amino acids. Per the germline V gene, CDR1 is SGHAT and CDR2 is FQNNGV. The CDR3 reads CASSIGQGVFQPQHF. The CDR3 DNA is TGTGCCAGCAGCATCGGACAGGGCGTTTTTCAGCCCCAGCATTTT.

This clonotype occurred a few times. The J gene is TRBJ1-5, the V gene TRBV27; unclear D gene. Germline V gene data show CDR1 as MNHEY and CDR2 as SMNVEV (reference sequence). Trimming pared 9 bases from V and 10 bases from J, leaving 13 bases between. The length of the CDR3 is 11 residues. The CDR3 DNA is TGTGCCAGTGGGGAAATCACTCCCCAGCATTTT. Protein product: CASGEITPQHF.

The CDR3 bases are TGTGCCAGTAGTACGGGGACAGGGGATCGAGAGACCCAGTACTTC. This codes for CASSTGTGDRETQYF. This chain joins TRBV19 and TRBJ2-5; TRBD1 agrees at 10 bases. Trimming removed 4 bases from V and 4 bases from J; junction bases left unmatched: 6. The CDR3 is 15 residues long. CDR1 and CDR2 (germline): LNHDA, SQIVND (reference sequence).

The table lists this clonotype with many counts. V is TRBV2 and J is TRBJ2-5; D gene ambiguous. The germline gives CDR1 SNHLY, CDR2 FYNNEI. The CDR3 contains 12 residues. V dropped 6 bases and J dropped 0 bases, with 5 bases sitting between them. CDR3 protein: CASRSDQETQYF. In DNA, the CDR3 is TGTGCCAGCAGGTCGGACCAAGAGACCCAGTACTTC.

The V gene is TRBV28, the J gene TRBJ1-5; unclear D gene. This CDR3 spans 12 amino acids. Germline CDR1 reads MDHEN; CDR2 reads SYDVKM. The ends were cut back, 3 bases at V and 13 bases at J, with 13 bases in the middle. The CDR3, as DNA: TGTGCCAGCAGTTTCACGAGTGACAATCAGCATTTT. Its protein product is CASSFTSDNQHF.

The chain is built from TRBV10-2 and TRBJ2-3; 12 bases line up with TRBD2. Germline V gene lookup returns CDR1 WSHSY and CDR2 SAAADI. CDR3 length: 15 amino acids. Unmatched junction bases numbered 3, after V lost 3 bases and J lost 5 bases. CDR3: CASSELAGGVDTQYF. Here the CDR3 DNA reads TGCGCCAGCAGTGAACTAGCGGGGGGAGTAGATACGCAGTATTTT.

The chain carries TRBV5-1 and TRBJ2-3; 16 bases map to TRBD2. The CDR3 is made up of 15 amino acids. With V trimmed by 4 bases and J by 10 bases, 6 bases remained unmatched. From germline, CDR1 is SGHRS and CDR2 YFSETQ. This CDR3 is CASSAGLAGGRAQYF. The CDR3 DNA sequence: TGCGCCAGCAGCGCGGGACTAGCGGGAGGGCGCGCGCAGTATTTT. Full variable domain (outside the CDR3, taken from reference TRBV5-1 and TRBJ2-3): KAGVTQTPRYLIKTRGQQVTLSCSPISGHRSVSWYQQTPGQGLQFLFEYFSETQRNKGNFPGRFSGRQFSNSRSEMNVSTLELGDSALYLCASSAGLAGGRAQYFGPGTRLTVL.

The J gene is TRBJ1-1, the V gene TRBV20-1, with TRBD1 matching 7 bases. Losses at the gene ends were 6 bases for V and 0 bases for J; bases not matched to a gene: 10. Germline loops: CDR1 DFQATT, CDR2 SNEGSKA (reference sequence). The CDR3 length is 15 residues. CDR3 loop: CSARGQYLMNTEAFF. The CDR3 nucleotides are TGCAGTGCCCGGGGACAGTACCTCATGAACACTGAAGCTTTCTTT.

A note on this clonotype: The conserved final phenylalanine or tryptophan is absent from the CDR3, which likely points to a read error. It is unclear where the CDR3 begins or ends on the DNA, so no DNA is shown, and the CDR3 is as TCRdb lists it. The CDR3 reads CASSFRPQETLYS. This sequence joins TRBV19 and TRBJ2-5. The germline gives CDR1 LNHDA, CDR2 SQIVND (reference sequence). The length of the CDR3 is 13 amino acids, counting both ends.